This TCR beta chain was found in a study of T cells in Graves' hyperthyroidism and ophthalmopathy. It was RNA transcripts that yielded the amplified TCR beta CDR3 regions. First-round RT-PCR targeting the TCR CDR3 was performed with the HTBI primer set. TCRdb re-called the multiplex PCR reads through MiXCR, storing one row per CDR3 protein. The table lists 700,000 or so distinct CDR3 sequences, roughly 15% of them singletons. Study-level results: A model of 13 V-J features distinguished ophthalmopathy from stable hyperthyroidism.

This clonotype has just a few counts. The antigen remains undetermined. The CDR3 contains 18 residues. The V end was cut by 1 base, the J end by 3 bases, with 19 bases between. Germline V gives CDR1 LNHDA, CDR2 SQIVND (reference sequence). The sequencing input was blood. The rearrangement links TRBV19 to TRBJ2-1; perhaps TRBD1 as D (5 bases). The receptor was isolated from a woman aged 50 to 60 with Graves' ophthalmopathy. This CDR3 is CASSIASGLLGFYNEQFF. The CDR3, as DNA: TGTGCCAGTAGTATAGCCTCAGGGCTCCTGGGGTTCTACAATGAGCAGTTCTTC.